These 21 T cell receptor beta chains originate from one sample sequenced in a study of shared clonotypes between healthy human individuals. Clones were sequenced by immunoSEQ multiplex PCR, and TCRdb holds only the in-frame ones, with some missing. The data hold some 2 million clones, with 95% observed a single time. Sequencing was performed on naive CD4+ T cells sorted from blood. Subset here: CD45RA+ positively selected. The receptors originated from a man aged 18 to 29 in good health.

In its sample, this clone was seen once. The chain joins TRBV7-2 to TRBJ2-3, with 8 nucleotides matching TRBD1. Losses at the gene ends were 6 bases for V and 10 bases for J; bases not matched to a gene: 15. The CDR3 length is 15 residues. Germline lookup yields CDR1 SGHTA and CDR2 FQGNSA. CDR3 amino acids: CASRQAGTGSSAQYF. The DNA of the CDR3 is TGTGCCAGCAGGCAGGCCGGGACAGGCAGTTCAGCGCAGTATTTT.

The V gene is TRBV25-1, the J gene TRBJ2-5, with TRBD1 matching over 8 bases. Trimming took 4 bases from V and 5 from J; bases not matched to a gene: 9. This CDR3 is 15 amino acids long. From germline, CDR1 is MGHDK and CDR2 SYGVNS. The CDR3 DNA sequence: TGTGCCAGCAGTGCTCCCGGGACAGGCCGGGAGACCCAGTACTTC. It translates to CASSAPGTGRETQYF.

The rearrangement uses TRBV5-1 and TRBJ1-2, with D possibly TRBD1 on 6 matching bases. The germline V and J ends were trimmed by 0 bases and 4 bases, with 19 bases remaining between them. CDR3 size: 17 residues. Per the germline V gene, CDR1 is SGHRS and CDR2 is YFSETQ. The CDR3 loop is CASSLGITGFLPYGYTF. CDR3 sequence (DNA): TGCGCCAGCAGCTTGGGAATTACAGGGTTCTTGCCCTATGGCTACACCTTC.

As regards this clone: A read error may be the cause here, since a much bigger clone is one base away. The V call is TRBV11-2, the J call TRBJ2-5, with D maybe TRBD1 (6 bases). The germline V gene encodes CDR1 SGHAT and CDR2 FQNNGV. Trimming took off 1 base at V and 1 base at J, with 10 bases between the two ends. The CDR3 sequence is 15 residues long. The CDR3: CASSLGPGVQETQYF. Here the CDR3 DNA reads TGTGCCAGCAGCTTAGGCCCAGGGGTCCAAGAGACCCAGTACTTC.

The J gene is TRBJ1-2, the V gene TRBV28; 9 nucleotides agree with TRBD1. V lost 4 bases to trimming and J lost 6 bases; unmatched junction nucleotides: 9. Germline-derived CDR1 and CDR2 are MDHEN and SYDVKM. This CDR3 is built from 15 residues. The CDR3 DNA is TGTGCCAGCAGTTCCCCTAGCGGACAGGGGCATGGCTACACCTTC. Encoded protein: CASSSPSGQGHGYTF.

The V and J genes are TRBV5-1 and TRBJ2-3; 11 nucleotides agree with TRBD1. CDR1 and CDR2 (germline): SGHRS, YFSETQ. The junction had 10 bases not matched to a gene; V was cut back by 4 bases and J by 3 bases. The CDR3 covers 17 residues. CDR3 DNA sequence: TGCGCCAGCAGCGCTGGGGACAGGGGGTTAAGAACAGATACGCAGTATTTT. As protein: CASSAGDRGLRTDTQYF.

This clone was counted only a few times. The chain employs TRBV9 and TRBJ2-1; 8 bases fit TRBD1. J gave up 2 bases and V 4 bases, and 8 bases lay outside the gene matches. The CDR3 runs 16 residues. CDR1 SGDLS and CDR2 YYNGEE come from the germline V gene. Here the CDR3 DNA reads TGTGCCAGCAGCCTGCGGACAGGGACGGCCTACAATGAGCAGTTCTTC. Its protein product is CASSLRTGTAYNEQFF.

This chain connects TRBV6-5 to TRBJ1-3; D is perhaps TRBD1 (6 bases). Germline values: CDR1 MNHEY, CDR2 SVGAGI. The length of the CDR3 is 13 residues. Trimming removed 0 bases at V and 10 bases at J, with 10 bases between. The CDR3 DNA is TGTGCCAGCAGTTACTCCAGGGGAGGAACCATATATTTT. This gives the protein CASSYSRGGTIYF.

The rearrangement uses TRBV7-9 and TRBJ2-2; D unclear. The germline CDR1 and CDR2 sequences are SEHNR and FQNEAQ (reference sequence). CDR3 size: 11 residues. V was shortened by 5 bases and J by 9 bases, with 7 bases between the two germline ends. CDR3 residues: CASSPSRELFF. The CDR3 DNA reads TGTGCCAGCAGCCCCTCCAGGGAGCTGTTTTTT.

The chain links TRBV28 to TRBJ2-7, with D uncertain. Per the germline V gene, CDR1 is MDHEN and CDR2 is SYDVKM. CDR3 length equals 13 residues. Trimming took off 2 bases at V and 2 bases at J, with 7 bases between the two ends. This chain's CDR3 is CASSLQPTYEQYF. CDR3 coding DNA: TGTGCCAGCAGTTTACAGCCGACCTACGAGCAGTACTTC.

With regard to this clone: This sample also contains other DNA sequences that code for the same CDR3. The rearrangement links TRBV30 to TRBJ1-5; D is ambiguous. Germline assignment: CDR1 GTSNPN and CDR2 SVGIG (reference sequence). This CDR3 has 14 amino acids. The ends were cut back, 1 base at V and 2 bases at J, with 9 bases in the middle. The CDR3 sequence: CAWSGSGRNQPQHF. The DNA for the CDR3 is TGTGCCTGGAGTGGGAGCGGTCGCAATCAGCCCCAGCATTTT.

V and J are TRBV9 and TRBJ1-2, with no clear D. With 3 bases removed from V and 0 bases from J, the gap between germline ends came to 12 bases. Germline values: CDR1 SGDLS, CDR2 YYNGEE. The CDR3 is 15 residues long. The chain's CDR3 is CASSALAATNYGYTF. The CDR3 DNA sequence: TGTGCCAGCAGCGCCCTGGCAGCCACTAACTATGGCTACACCTTC.

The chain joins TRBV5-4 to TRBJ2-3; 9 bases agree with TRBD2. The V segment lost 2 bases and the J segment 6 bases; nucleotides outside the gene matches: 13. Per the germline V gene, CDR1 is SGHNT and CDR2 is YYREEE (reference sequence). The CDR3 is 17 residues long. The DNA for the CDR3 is TGTGCCAGCAGCTTTCCCCTCGGGGCGGGGGGGCAGGATACGCAGTATTTT. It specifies CASSFPLGAGGQDTQYF.

The CDR3 nucleotides are TGCGCCAGCTCACCCGAGGACAGGGTTAATCAGCCCCAGCATTTT. Amino acids: CASSPEDRVNQPQHF. The chain is built from TRBV10-2 and TRBJ1-5, with 8 nucleotides matching TRBD1. Per germline, CDR1 WSHSY and CDR2 SAAADI. CDR3 length: 15 residues. V was pared by 8 bases and J by 4 bases, with 10 bases of the junction left unmatched.

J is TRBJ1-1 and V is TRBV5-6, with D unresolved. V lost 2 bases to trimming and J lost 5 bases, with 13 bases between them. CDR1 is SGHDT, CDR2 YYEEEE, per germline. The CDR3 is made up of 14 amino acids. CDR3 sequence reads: CASSFGFPGTEAFF. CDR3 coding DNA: TGTGCCAGCAGCTTCGGCTTTCCGGGAACTGAAGCTTTCTTT.

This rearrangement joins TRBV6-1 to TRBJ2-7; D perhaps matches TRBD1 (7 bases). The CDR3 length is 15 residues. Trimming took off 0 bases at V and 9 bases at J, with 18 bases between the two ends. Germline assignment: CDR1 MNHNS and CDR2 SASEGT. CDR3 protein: CASSEAWAGGGGQYF. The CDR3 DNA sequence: TGTGCCAGCAGTGAAGCATGGGCAGGGGGAGGAGGGCAGTACTTC.

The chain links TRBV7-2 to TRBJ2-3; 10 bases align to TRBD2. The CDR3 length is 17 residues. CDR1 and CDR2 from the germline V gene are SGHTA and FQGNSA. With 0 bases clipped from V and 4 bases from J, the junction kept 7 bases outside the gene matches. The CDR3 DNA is TGTGCCAGCAGCTTAGCAAGGGTAGCGGGAGGCTCAGATACGCAGTATTTT. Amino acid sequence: CASSLARVAGGSDTQYF.

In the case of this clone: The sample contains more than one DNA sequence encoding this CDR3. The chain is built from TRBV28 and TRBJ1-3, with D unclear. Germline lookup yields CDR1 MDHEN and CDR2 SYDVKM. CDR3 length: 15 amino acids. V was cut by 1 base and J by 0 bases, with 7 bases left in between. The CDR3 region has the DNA TGTGCCAGCAGTTTATCGGGTAGCTCTGGAAACACCATATATTTT. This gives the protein CASSLSGSSGNTIYF.

This CDR3 reads CASSLWGLQHARSGANVLTF. CDR3 coding DNA: TGTGCCAGCAGTTTGTGGGGGCTTCAACACGCACGCTCTGGGGCCAACGTCCTGACTTTC. The chain carries TRBV28 and TRBJ2-6, with a possible D match to TRBD1 (6 bases). Germline V gene data show CDR1 as MDHEN and CDR2 as SYDVKM. V gave up 3 bases and J gave up 0 bases, with 21 bases separating them. The CDR3 consists of 20 residues.

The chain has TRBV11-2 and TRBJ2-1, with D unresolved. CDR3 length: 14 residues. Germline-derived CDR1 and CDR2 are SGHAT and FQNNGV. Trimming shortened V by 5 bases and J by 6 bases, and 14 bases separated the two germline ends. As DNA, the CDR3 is TGTGCCAGCAGCCCAATAGGCGGTCTCAATGAGCAGTTCTTC. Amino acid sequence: CASSPIGGLNEQFF. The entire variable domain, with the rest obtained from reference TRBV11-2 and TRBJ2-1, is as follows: EAGVAQSPRYKIIEKRQSVAFWCNPISGHATLYWYQQILGQGPKLLIQFQNNGVVDDSQLPKDRFSAERLKGVDSTLKIQPAKLEDSAVYLCASSPIGGLNEQFFGPGTRLTVL.

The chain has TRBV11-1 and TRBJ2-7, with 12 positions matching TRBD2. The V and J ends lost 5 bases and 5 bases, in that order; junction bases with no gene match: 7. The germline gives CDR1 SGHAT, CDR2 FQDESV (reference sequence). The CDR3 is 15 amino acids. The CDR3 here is CASSPGWTSGDEQYF. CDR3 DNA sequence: TGTGCCAGCAGCCCTGGATGGACTAGCGGGGACGAGCAGTACTTC.